This T cell receptor beta chain was documented in a study of identifying expanded T cells in peripheral blood. Findings of the study overall: Over two and four weeks, about 15 and 18 clones changed, versus around 1.2 between replicates.

Assay used: immunoSEQ multiplex PCR; TCRdb lists only in-frame clones, some missing. This repertoire shows some 96,000 clones, about 90% found once; its top ten account for just over 5.5%. Germline assignment: CDR1 LGHNA and CDR2 YNFKEQ. This CDR3 contains 15 residues. V lost 6 bases, J lost 5 bases, and 9 bases stayed unmatched. Remarks on this clone: Its target is unknown.

Healthy donors had no documented immune events, such as infections, while sampled. What was sequenced was blood. The sequence derives from a person aged 18 to 75 in good health. This chain connects TRBV4-2 to TRBJ1-5, with 8 bases fitting TRBD1. CDR3 residues: CASRPDRASYQPQHF. CDR3 coding DNA: TGTGCCAGCAGACCGGACAGGGCCTCCTATCAGCCCCAGCATTTT.